This passage covers 15 T cell receptor beta chains from one sample sequenced in a study of CD8 T cells in ankylosing spondylitis. TCRdb reprocessed the 5' RACE reads with MiXCR, giving one entry per CDR3 protein. The table has around 150,000 distinct CDR3 sequences, 5.5% to 7.5% seen once. The sample comprised blood, either unsorted or a sorted T cell fraction (not recorded which). These receptors were collected from a female donor with ankylosing spondylitis or in good health (not recorded which).

Many counts were recorded for this clonotype. V and J are TRBV11-2 and TRBJ2-3, with no clear D. There are 17 residues in the CDR3. The germline V gene has CDR1 SGHAT and CDR2 FQNNGV. V lost 6 bases and J lost 1, with 20 bases in between. CDR3 loop: CASRVSPRVAGTDTQYF. The DNA of the CDR3 is TGTGCCAGCAGGGTCAGCCCTCGTGTGGCTGGCACAGATACGCAGTATTTT.

This clonotype has at least ten counts. This chain links TRBV28 with TRBJ1-2; D perhaps matches TRBD1 (6 bases). In germline, CDR1 is MDHEN, CDR2 SYDVKM. The V and J ends lost 5 bases and 0 bases respectively, with 13 bases between them. The CDR3 runs 15 residues. This CDR3 is CASSGNREANYGYTF. In DNA form, the CDR3 reads TGTGCCAGCAGTGGCAACAGGGAAGCTAACTATGGCTACACCTTC.

The sample holds a few counts of this clonotype. The V gene is TRBV6-1, the J gene TRBJ1-2, with 10 bases fitting TRBD1. The CDR3 extends over 15 amino acids. V was pared by 8 bases and J by 4 bases, with 10 bases of the junction left unmatched. In germline, CDR1 is MNHNS, CDR2 SASEGT. CDR3 DNA: TGTGCCAGCCGTCCTCGGACAGGGGGATTCTATGGCTACACCTTC. Its protein is CASRPRTGGFYGYTF.

This clonotype has only a few counts. This chain joins TRBV11-2 and TRBJ2-1; no reliable D call. Trimming removed 5 bases from V and 0 bases from J, with 17 bases in between. The CDR3 is made up of 17 amino acids. CDR1 is SGHAT, CDR2 FQNNGV, per germline. The DNA for the CDR3 is TGTGCCAGCAGCATTCAGGTGGGAACGAGCTCCTACAATGAGCAGTTCTTC. This encodes CASSIQVGTSSYNEQFF. The full variable domain, rest sourced from reference TRBV11-2 and TRBJ2-1, is EAGVAQSPRYKIIEKRQSVAFWCNPISGHATLYWYQQILGQGPKLLIQFQNNGVVDDSQLPKDRFSAERLKGVDSTLKIQPAKLEDSAVYLCASSIQVGTSSYNEQFFGPGTRLTVL.

This clonotype was seen repeatedly, ten times or more. Written as DNA, the CDR3 is TGTGCCAGCGGAGGGCCGTCCACTGAAGCTTTCTTT. Amino acid sequence: CASGGPSTEAFF. This chain connects TRBV11-2 to TRBJ1-1; D remains unclear. Per the germline V gene, CDR1 is SGHAT and CDR2 is FQNNGV. This CDR3 contains 12 residues. Trimming removed 8 bases from V and 4 bases from J, with 11 bases in between.

Ten or more counts support this clonotype. This chain links TRBV28 with TRBJ1-1; tentative D call: TRBD1 (5 bases). V lost 6 bases to trimming and J lost 0 bases, with 11 bases between them. The germline CDR1 and CDR2 sequences are MDHEN and SYDVKM. There are 14 residues in the CDR3. The CDR3 sequence is CASRPGRMNTEAFF. The CDR3 DNA follows: TGTGCCAGCAGACCGGGACGGATGAACACTGAAGCTTTCTTT.

The chain has TRBV5-1 and TRBJ1-6, with 8 bases aligning to TRBD1. Germline CDR1 and CDR2: SGHRS and YFSETQ. There are 14 residues in the CDR3. V trimming: 5 bases; J trimming: 8 bases; junction bases outside the gene matches: 6. In DNA, the CDR3 is TGCGCCAGCAGACGGGACAGGCGAGATTCACCCCTCCACTTT. Its translation is CASRRDRRDSPLHF.

This clonotype has a count of ten or more. The chain recombines TRBV5-1 with TRBJ2-1; D is unclear. V dropped 6 bases and J dropped 5 bases, with 15 bases sitting between them. Germline lookup yields CDR1 SGHRS and CDR2 YFSETQ. The CDR3 consists of 14 residues. The CDR3 bases are TGCGCCAGCATTAGGGATAGCACAGACAATGAGCAGTTCTTC. It yields the protein CASIRDSTDNEQFF.

This clonotype was observed many times. The gene calls are TRBV7-2 and TRBJ2-4; no clear D gene. Germline-derived CDR1 and CDR2 are SGHTA and FQGNSA. The germline V and J ends were trimmed by 5 bases and 8 bases, with 7 bases remaining between them. The CDR3 consists of 11 residues. CDR3 bases: TGTGCCAGCAGCAGTGGACACATTCAGTACTTC. It specifies CASSSGHIQYF. Supplemented by reference TRBV7-2 and TRBJ2-4, the full variable domain reads GAGVSQSPSNKVTEKGKDVELRCDPISGHTALYWYRQSLGQGLEFLIYFQGNSAPDKSGLPSDRFSAERTGGSVSTLTIQRTQQEDSAVYLCASSSGHIQYFGAGTRLSVL.

This clonotype showed up many times. This chain connects TRBV4-2 to TRBJ2-7; TRBD1 agrees at 11 bases. Per germline, CDR1 LGHNA and CDR2 YNFKEQ. Germline trimming cut 0 bases from V and 1 base from J; bases unmatched to any gene: 8. The CDR3 is made up of 18 amino acids. The CDR3 bases are TGTGCCAGCAGCCAAGAGACCCGTGGGACAGGGGGGTCCTACGAGCAGTACTTC. It yields the protein CASSQETRGTGGSYEQYF.

This clonotype was found many times. This chain joins TRBV12-3 or TRBV12-4 and TRBJ2-7, with D possibly matching TRBD1 (6 bases). The CDR3 runs 14 residues. V was clipped by 3 bases and J by 6 bases, with 15 bases between them. The CDR3 here is CASSLGQAAFEQYF. In DNA, the CDR3 is TGTGCCAGCAGTTTGGGACAAGCCGCTTTCGAGCAGTACTTC.

The CDR3 DNA reads as TGTGCCAGCAGCCCGCGACTAGTAAACAATGAGCAGTTCTTC. The encoded protein is CASSPRLVNNEQFF. The J gene is TRBJ2-1, the V gene TRBV9, with D tentatively TRBD2 (6 bases). V lost 4 bases to trimming and J lost 5 bases, with 13 bases between them. Germline V lookup: CDR1 SGDLS, CDR2 YYNGEE. CDR3 length: 14 residues. Full variable domain (missing parts from reference TRBV9 and TRBJ2-1): DSGVTQTPKHLITATGQRVTLRCSPRSGDLSVYWYQQSLDQGLQFLIQYYNGEERAKGNILERFSAQQFPDLHSELNLSSLELGDSALYFCASSPRLVNNEQFFGPGTRLTVL.

At least ten counts were recorded for this clonotype. The chain is built from TRBV24-1 and TRBJ1-5, with 11 bases that match TRBD1. The CDR3 has 15 residues. V was pared by 3 bases and J by 7 bases, with 4 bases of the junction left unmatched. Germline V CDR1 and CDR2: KGHDR, SFDVKD. The CDR3 DNA follows: TGTGCCACCAGTGATGCCGGGACAGGGGGACAGCCCCAGCATTTT. It is translated as CATSDAGTGGQPQHF.

This clonotype was seen ten or more times. This chain connects TRBV6-2 or TRBV6-3 to TRBJ1-2, with 9 bases that match TRBD1. Germline values: CDR1 MNHEY, CDR2 SVGEGT. CDR3 length: 15 amino acids. The V gene end was trimmed by 8 bases and the J gene end by 3 bases; junction bases not matched to a gene: 10. CDR3 in DNA: TGTGCCAGCCGGACCGGGACAGGGTACGACTATGGCTACACCTTC. Its protein is CASRTGTGYDYGYTF.

This clonotype was recorded at least ten times. The V and J genes are TRBV4-2 and TRBJ2-7; D is perhaps TRBD1 (5 bases). The CDR3 runs to 16 residues. Germline V gene data show CDR1 as LGHNA and CDR2 as YNFKEQ. V was cut by 0 bases and J by 2 bases, with 14 bases left in between. The CDR3 DNA is TGTGCCAGCAGCCAAGATCAAACAGGAGTACCCTACGAGCAGTACTTC. This gives the protein CASSQDQTGVPYEQYF.